The sequence of this T cell receptor beta chain was determined in a study of identical twins. Overall study results and limits: Whereas memory repertoires showed no such difference, abundant cord blood beta clonotypes carried fewer insertions. Out-of-frame beta sequences exhibited a weaker degree of excess twin sharing. The conclusions drew on cross-sectional statistical analysis instead of tracking the same donors.

The V gene lost 7 bases and the J gene lost 4 bases, with 14 bases spanning the gap. Germline V gives CDR1 MDHEN, CDR2 SYDVKM. The CDR3 extends over 13 amino acids. The authors used template switching to add a universal primer site and gave cDNA unique molecular identifiers. TCRdb ran MiXCR on the 5' RACE reads and lists one entry per CDR3 protein. This table has 1.5 million to 2 million distinct CDR3 sequences, 32% appearing once. The table lists this clonotype with a few counts. No antigen is known for it. The chain joins TRBV28 to TRBJ2-7; D not resolved. This clonotype was obtained from a newborn girl in good health. Sequencing was performed on cord blood. The CDR3 reads CASTRSDGYEQYF. The CDR3 DNA follows: TGTGCCAGCACACGATCGGACGGGTACGAGCAGTACTTC.